This T cell receptor (beta chain) was profiled in a study of beta chain features in type 1 diabetes. Study in general: Patient and healthy donor groups were alike in age, gender and cell yields.

Study findings and constraints: Any role of HLA type in TCRB rearrangement remained unresolved here. Type 1 diabetes patients showed a moderate but significant shortening of TCRB CDR3s in all four CD4+ subsets. VDJ junctions from type 1 diabetes patients carried fewer insertions and larger deletions.

Trimming pared 0 bases from V and 2 bases from J, leaving 12 bases between. Germline loops: CDR1 KGHSH, CDR2 LQKENI. The CDR3 length is 16 residues. Without exception, sorted populations had purity beyond 95%. Note on this clone: No antigen is known for it.

Of the isolated RNA, all was reverse transcribed, and so the sequenced material was expressed TCRB transcripts. This table comes from immunoSEQ multiplex PCR, and its TCRdb copy is limited to in-frame clones, with some not included. Seen here are 200,000 to 300,000 clones, approximately 10% observed once, and the top ten hold around 0.017%. This receptor was taken from a man aged 25 to 45 with type 1 diabetes. The V gene is TRBV18, the J gene TRBJ2-3, with a tentative D call TRBD2 (6 bases). Sequenced sample: naive CD4+ T cells from blood. The CDR3 is CASSPPRGRDTDTQYF. For the CDR3, the DNA is TGTGCCAGCTCACCACCGCGGGGACGGGACACAGATACGCAGTATTTT.